One and the same sample provided the 9 T cell receptor beta chains below, sequenced in a study of T cell responses to AZD1222 COVID-19 vaccine. Sequencing used immunoSEQ multiplex PCR; TCRdb keeps in-frame clones, though not all of them. The repertoire holds about 180,000 clones, with roughly nine tenths as singletons. Material: peripheral blood, obtained on day 0 of AZD1222 vaccination. These receptors all stem from an adult in good health.

The chain is built from TRBV6-1 and TRBJ1-1; D might be TRBD1 (5 bases). The germline V gene has CDR1 MNHNS and CDR2 SASEGT. Deletions cut 1 base from V and 0 bases from J, with 12 bases between. There are 16 residues in the CDR3. This CDR3 is CASSEVPREMNTEAFF. Written as DNA, the CDR3 is TGTGCCAGCAGTGAAGTCCCCAGGGAAATGAACACTGAAGCTTTCTTT.

The genes are TRBV2 and TRBJ1-4; no firm D call. CDR1 and CDR2 (germline): SNHLY, FYNNEI. The CDR3 spans 15 residues. V was trimmed by 0 bases and J by 7 bases, leaving 12 bases between them. In DNA, the CDR3 is TGTGCCAGCAGTGAAGCGTTGGGGATGCGTGAAAAACTGTTTTTT. Translating it yields CASSEALGMREKLFF.

This chain joins TRBV6-1 and TRBJ1-5; D unclear. The CDR3 covers 13 residues. Germline V gene lookup returns CDR1 MNHNS and CDR2 SASEGT. V was trimmed by 1 base and J by 7 bases, leaving 8 bases between them. CDR3 protein: CASSEGPFQPQHF. The CDR3 region has the DNA TGTGCCAGCAGTGAAGGACCGTTCCAGCCCCAGCATTTT.

J is TRBJ2-3 and V is TRBV29-1; 7 bases line up with TRBD1. V was pared by 7 bases and J by 5 bases, with 9 bases of the junction left unmatched. This CDR3 is 13 amino acids long. Looked up from germline, CDR1 is SQVTM and CDR2 is ANQGSEA. CDR3 DNA: TGCAGCGGCGGACAGGCAAGGGGAGATACGCAGTATTTT. This encodes CSGGQARGDTQYF.

The V call is TRBV5-1, the J call TRBJ2-7, with a weak D call TRBD2 (5 bases). Germline V gives CDR1 SGHRS, CDR2 YFSETQ. The CDR3 sequence is 13 residues long. V was cut by 0 bases and J by 4 bases, with 8 bases left in between. Here the CDR3 DNA reads TGCGCCAGCAGCTTGGCCCGGACTTACGAGCAGTACTTC. Residues: CASSLARTYEQYF.

V and J are TRBV5-8 and TRBJ2-1, with a tentative D call TRBD2 (5 bases). Trimming took 7 bases from V and 0 from J, leaving 17 bases between them. The CDR3 is 16 residues long. Germline loops: CDR1 SGHTS, CDR2 YDEGEE. The CDR3 DNA reads TGTGCCAGCGGCAAACGAGAGGGAGTCTCCTACAATGAGCAGTTCTTC. Encoded protein: CASGKREGVSYNEQFF.

This clone was found once. The V call is TRBV4-3, the J call TRBJ1-4; TRBD1 matches at 7 bases. From germline, CDR1 is LGHNA and CDR2 YSLEER. V was pared by 2 bases and J by 0 bases, with 9 bases of the junction left unmatched. This CDR3 spans 18 amino acids. CDR3 residues: CASSQYRDSVATNEKLFF. The CDR3 nucleotides are TGCGCCAGCAGCCAATACCGGGACAGCGTTGCAACTAATGAAAAACTGTTTTTT.

V is TRBV27 and J is TRBJ1-5; D unclear. CDR3 length equals 13 residues. V was trimmed by 4 bases and J by 2 bases, leaving 6 bases between them. Germline lookup yields CDR1 MNHEY and CDR2 SMNVEV (reference sequence). The CDR3 coding sequence is TGTGCCAGCAGTTCCTTGGGCAATCAGCCCCAGCATTTT. This translates into CASSSLGNQPQHF.

This chain links TRBV11-2 with TRBJ1-1, with D tentatively TRBD1 (6 bases). CDR3 length equals 13 residues. Looked up from germline, CDR1 is SGHAT and CDR2 is FQNNGV. V was pared by 5 bases and J by 3 bases, with 10 bases between. CDR3 sequence: CASSPNRDTEAFF. Here the CDR3 DNA reads TGTGCCAGCAGCCCTAACAGGGACACTGAAGCTTTCTTT.